The 11 T cell receptor beta chains listed next were all sequenced from one sample in a study of cytomegalovirus exposure and HLA in healthy donors. PCR primers comprised 60 Vbeta and 13 Jbeta primers. TCRdb's table, derived via immunoSEQ multiplex PCR, lists solely in-frame clones and lacks some. The table includes roughly 100,000 clones, nearly 80% detected once. The sequenced sample was PBMCs. These receptors were collected from a man aged 25-45 years in good health and CMV-seronegative.

This clone was seen a handful of times. The CDR3 here is CASSQKYEQYF. DNA of the CDR3: TGTGCCAGCAGTCAGAAGTACGAGCAGTACTTC. J is TRBJ2-7 and V is TRBV6-6; D ambiguous. V gave up 5 bases and J gave up 4 bases, with 6 bases separating them. This CDR3 comprises 11 residues. Germline lookup yields CDR1 MNHNY and CDR2 SVGAGI (reference sequence).

J is TRBJ2-3 and V is TRBV10-3; 8 positions agree with TRBD2. Per germline, CDR1 ENHRY and CDR2 SYGVKD. The CDR3 contains 16 residues. V gave up 0 bases and J gave up 2 bases; unmatched junction bases: 4. Here the CDR3 reads CAISESAGGPTDTQYF. CDR3 bases: TGTGCCATCAGTGAGTCTGCGGGGGGCCCCACAGATACGCAGTATTTT.

The gene calls are TRBV6-5 and TRBJ2-1; 8 nucleotides agree with TRBD2. The V gene end was trimmed by 4 bases and the J gene end by 3 bases; junction bases not matched to a gene: 5. This CDR3 has 15 amino acids. Germline V gene lookup returns CDR1 MNHEY and CDR2 SVGAGI. CDR3 sequence (DNA): TGTGCCAGCAGTTTACTAGCGGCGGGCTACAATGAGCAGTTCTTC. Translated, it gives CASSLLAAGYNEQFF.

The chain employs TRBV5-1 and TRBJ2-6, with D maybe TRBD1 (5 bases). CDR3 length: 15 residues. Trimming stripped 3 bases from V and 2 bases from J, with 9 bases between. Per the germline V gene, CDR1 is SGHRS and CDR2 is YFSETQ. CDR3 DNA sequence: TGCGCCAGCAGCTCGCAGGGTGCTGGGGCCAACGTCCTGACTTTC. This sequence encodes CASSSQGAGANVLTF. Drawing the rest from reference TRBV5-1 and TRBJ2-6, the complete variable domain is KAGVTQTPRYLIKTRGQQVTLSCSPISGHRSVSWYQQTPGQGLQFLFEYFSETQRNKGNFPGRFSGRQFSNSRSEMNVSTLELGDSALYLCASSSQGAGANVLTFGAGSRLTVL.

V and J are TRBV6-5 and TRBJ1-1, with 9 bases fitting TRBD1. V trimming: 5 bases; J trimming: 5 bases; junction bases outside the gene matches: 6. Germline V gene sequence: CDR1 MNHEY, CDR2 SVGAGI. The CDR3 is 14 residues long. The CDR3 DNA is TGTGCCAGCAGTCCGGGACAGGGTGGGACTGAAGCTTTCTTT. This gives the protein CASSPGQGGTEAFF.

V and J are TRBV29-1 and TRBJ1-1, with TRBD1 matching 8 bases. This CDR3 has 14 residues. V lost 7 bases to trimming and J lost 4 bases; unmatched junction nucleotides: 11. CDR1 SQVTM and CDR2 ANQGSEA come from the germline V gene. The CDR3 region is CSADGTGGGTEAFF. The CDR3 coding sequence is TGCAGCGCCGACGGGACAGGCGGGGGCACTGAAGCTTTCTTT.

The CDR3 loop is CASSQGQGRDTEAFF. The CDR3 DNA reads TGCGCCAGCAGCCAAGGCCAGGGCAGGGACACTGAAGCTTTCTTT. The chain employs TRBV4-1 and TRBJ1-1, with D possibly matching TRBD1 (5 bases). The CDR3 length is 15 residues. Germline V gives CDR1 MGHRA, CDR2 YSYEKL. V was pared by 1 base and J by 3 bases, with 12 bases between.

V is TRBV14 and J is TRBJ2-1; 11 bases align to TRBD2. The germline CDR1 and CDR2 sequences are SGHDN and FVKESK. After removal of 4 bases from V and 9 bases from J, the junction contained 8 bases not matched to a gene. The CDR3 is 15 residues long. The CDR3 is CASSRPGLAVTEQFF. The DNA for the CDR3 is TGTGCCAGCAGCCGCCCGGGACTAGCGGTTACTGAGCAGTTCTTC.

This chain uses TRBV9 with TRBJ2-3, with 9 bases that match TRBD2. CDR1 SGDLS and CDR2 YYNGEE come from the germline V gene. This CDR3 has 17 amino acids. The junction had 7 bases not matched to a gene; V was cut back by 0 bases and J by 2 bases. This CDR3 reads CASSVGGTSRYTDTQYF. The CDR3 DNA reads as TGTGCCAGCAGCGTAGGCGGGACTAGCAGATACACAGATACGCAGTATTTT.

The chain combines TRBV28 with TRBJ1-1; 7 nucleotides agree with TRBD1. This CDR3 contains 15 residues. Germline values: CDR1 MDHEN, CDR2 SYDVKM. With V trimmed by 5 bases and J by 4 bases, 10 bases remained unmatched. CDR3 nucleotide sequence: TGTGCCAGCAGTCTAACAGGGGTCCCCAGCACTGAAGCTTTCTTT. This gives the protein CASSLTGVPSTEAFF. Full variable domain (outside the CDR3, taken from reference TRBV28 and TRBJ1-1): DVKVTQSSRYLVKRTGEKVFLECVQDMDHENMFWYRQDPGLGLRLIYFSYDVKMKEKGDIPEGYSVSREKKERFSLILESASTNQTSMYLCASSLTGVPSTEAFFGQGTRLTVV.

This clone was observed a few times. The rearrangement links TRBV15 to TRBJ1-2; D remains unclear. Germline CDR1 LNHNV, CDR2 YYDKDF (reference sequence). Trimming took off 0 bases at V and 0 bases at J, with 2 bases between the two ends. The CDR3 is 13 amino acids. The CDR3 coding sequence is TGTGCCACCAGCAGAGATACTAACTATGGCTACACCTTC. Protein: CATSRDTNYGYTF.